Reported below is one T cell receptor (beta chain). Its antigen remains unknown. The data stem from a study of T cells in localized non-small cell lung cancer. The repertoire was sequenced with immunoSEQ multiplex PCR; TCRdb's copy has only in-frame clones and lacks some. Here the sample spans tens of thousands of clones, 70% to 90% being singletons. Study results and caveats: Elevated blood T cell density was associated with longer overall survival. Detection in adjacent lung was observed for a median around 59 of the top 100 tumor clones. Analysis by sequencing included only one tumor region, so heterogeneity remains possible.

The length of the CDR3 is 13 residues. V was clipped by 6 bases and J by 9 bases; unmatched bases: 5. The germline V gene has CDR1 SNHLY and CDR2 FYNNEI. The chain joins TRBV2 to TRBJ2-1; 10 nucleotides line up with TRBD2. This clonotype was obtained from a female donor older than 55 with stage I lung adenocarcinoma. This sample comprised peripheral blood, obtained before any cancer treatment. The CDR3 DNA sequence: TGTGCCAGCAGCAGACTAGCGGGTAGTGAGCAGTTCTTC. Amino acid sequence: CASSRLAGSEQFF.